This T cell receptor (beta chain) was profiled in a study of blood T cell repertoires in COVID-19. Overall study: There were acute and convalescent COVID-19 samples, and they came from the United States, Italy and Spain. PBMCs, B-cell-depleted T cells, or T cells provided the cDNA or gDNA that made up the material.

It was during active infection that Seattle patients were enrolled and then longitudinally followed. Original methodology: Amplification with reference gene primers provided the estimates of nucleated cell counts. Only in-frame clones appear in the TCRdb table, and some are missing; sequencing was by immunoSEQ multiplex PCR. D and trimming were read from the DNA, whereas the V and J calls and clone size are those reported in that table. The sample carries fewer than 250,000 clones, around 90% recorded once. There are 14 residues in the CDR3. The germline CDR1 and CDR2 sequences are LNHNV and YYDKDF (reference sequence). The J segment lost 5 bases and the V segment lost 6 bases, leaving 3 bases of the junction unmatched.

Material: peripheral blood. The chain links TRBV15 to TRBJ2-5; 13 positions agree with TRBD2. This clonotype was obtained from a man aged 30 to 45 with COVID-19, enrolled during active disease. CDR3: CATSTTSGGETQYF. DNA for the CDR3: TGTGCCACCAGTACGACTAGCGGGGGGGAGACCCAGTACTTC.